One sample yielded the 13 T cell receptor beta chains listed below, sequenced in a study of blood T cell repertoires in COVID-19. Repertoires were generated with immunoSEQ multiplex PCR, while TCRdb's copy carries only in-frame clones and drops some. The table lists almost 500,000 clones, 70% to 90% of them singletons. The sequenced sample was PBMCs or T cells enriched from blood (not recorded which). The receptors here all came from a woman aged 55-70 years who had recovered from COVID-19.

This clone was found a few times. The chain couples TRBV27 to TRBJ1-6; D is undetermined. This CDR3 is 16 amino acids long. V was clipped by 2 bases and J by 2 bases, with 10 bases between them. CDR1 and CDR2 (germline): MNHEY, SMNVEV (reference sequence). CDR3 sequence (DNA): TGTGCCAGCAGTTTAATGGCGGATACCTATAATTCACCCCTCCACTTT. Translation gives CASSLMADTYNSPLHF.

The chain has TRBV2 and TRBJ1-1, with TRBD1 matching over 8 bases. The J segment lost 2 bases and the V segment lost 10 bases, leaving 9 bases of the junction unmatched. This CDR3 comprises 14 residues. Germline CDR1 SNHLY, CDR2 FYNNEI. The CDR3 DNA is TGTGCCACCCAGGGGGCACCCGGTAACACTGAAGCTTTCTTT. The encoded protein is CATQGAPGNTEAFF.

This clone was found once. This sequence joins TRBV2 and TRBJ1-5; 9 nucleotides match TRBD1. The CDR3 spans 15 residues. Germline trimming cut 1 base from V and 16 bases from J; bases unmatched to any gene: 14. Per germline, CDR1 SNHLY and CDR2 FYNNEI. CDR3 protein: CASSEDPGQGKKRHF. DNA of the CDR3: TGTGCCAGCAGTGAAGACCCGGGACAGGGAAAAAAAAGACATTTT.

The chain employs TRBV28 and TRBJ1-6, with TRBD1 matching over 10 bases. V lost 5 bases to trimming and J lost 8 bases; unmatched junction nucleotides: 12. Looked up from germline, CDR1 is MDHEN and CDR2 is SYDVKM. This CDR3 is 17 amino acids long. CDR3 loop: CASSRTGGLIVDSPLHF. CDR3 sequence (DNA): TGTGCCAGCAGTCGGACAGGGGGGCTTATTGTGGATTCACCCCTCCACTTT.

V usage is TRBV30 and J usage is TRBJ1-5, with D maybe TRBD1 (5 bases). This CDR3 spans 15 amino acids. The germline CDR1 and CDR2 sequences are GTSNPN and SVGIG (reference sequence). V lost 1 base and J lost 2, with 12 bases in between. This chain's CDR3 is CAWSEGSSGNQPQHF. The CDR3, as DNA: TGTGCCTGGAGTGAGGGGTCCTCAGGCAATCAGCCCCAGCATTTT.

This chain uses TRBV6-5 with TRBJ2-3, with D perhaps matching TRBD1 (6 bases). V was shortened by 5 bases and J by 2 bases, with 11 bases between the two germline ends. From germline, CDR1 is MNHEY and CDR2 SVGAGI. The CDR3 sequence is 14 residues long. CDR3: CASSPTGATDTQYF. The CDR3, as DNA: TGTGCCAGCAGTCCGACAGGAGCCACAGATACGCAGTATTTT.

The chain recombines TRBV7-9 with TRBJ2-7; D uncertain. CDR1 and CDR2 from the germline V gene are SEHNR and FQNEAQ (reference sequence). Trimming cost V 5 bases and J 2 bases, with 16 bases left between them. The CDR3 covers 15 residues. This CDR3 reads CASSIPVHLTYEQYF. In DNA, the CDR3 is TGTGCCAGCAGCATACCGGTCCACCTGACCTACGAGCAGTACTTC.

CDR3 nucleotides: TGCGCCAGCAGCTTGACAGCAAATCAGCCCCAGCATTTT. Its protein is CASSLTANQPQHF. The rearrangement links TRBV5-1 to TRBJ1-5; D is uncertain. V dropped 1 base and J dropped 4 bases, with 6 bases sitting between them. The CDR3 runs to 13 residues. CDR1 and CDR2 from the germline V gene are SGHRS and YFSETQ.

The CDR3 nucleotides read TGTGCCAGTAGTATAACCCTCCCTGGACAGGGGGCTGGAGGCTACACCTTC. Protein product: CASSITLPGQGAGGYTF. The J gene is TRBJ1-2, the V gene TRBV19; 11 nucleotides line up with TRBD1. Germline V CDR1 and CDR2: LNHDA, SQIVND (reference sequence). Trimming removed 2 bases from V and 8 bases from J; junction bases left unmatched: 13. CDR3 length: 17 amino acids.

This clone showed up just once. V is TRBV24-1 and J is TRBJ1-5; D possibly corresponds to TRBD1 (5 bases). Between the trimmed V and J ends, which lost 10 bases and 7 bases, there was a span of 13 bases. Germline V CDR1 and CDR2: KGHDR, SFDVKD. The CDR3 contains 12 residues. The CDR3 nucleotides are TGTGCCACAATAGGGGTTGAGCAGCCCCAGCATTTT. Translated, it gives CATIGVEQPQHF.

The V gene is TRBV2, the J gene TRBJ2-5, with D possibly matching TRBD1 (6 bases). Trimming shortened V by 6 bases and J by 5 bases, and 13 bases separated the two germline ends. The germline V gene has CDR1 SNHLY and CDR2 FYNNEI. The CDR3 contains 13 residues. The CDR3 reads CASRLQGSETQYF. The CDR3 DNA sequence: TGTGCCAGCAGATTACAGGGCTCGGAGACCCAGTACTTC. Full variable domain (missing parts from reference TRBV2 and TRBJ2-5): EPEVTQTPSHQVTQMGQEVILRCVPISNHLYFYWYRQILGQKVEFLVSFYNNEISEKSEIFDDQFSVERPDGSNFTLKIRSTKLEDSAMYFCASRLQGSETQYFGPGTRLLVL.

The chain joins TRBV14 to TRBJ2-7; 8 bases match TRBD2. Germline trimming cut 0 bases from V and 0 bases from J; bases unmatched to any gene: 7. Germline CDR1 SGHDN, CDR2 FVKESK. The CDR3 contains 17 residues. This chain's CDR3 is CASSQDTSGLSSYEQYF. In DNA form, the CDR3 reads TGTGCCAGCAGCCAAGATACTAGCGGCCTAAGCTCCTACGAGCAGTACTTC.

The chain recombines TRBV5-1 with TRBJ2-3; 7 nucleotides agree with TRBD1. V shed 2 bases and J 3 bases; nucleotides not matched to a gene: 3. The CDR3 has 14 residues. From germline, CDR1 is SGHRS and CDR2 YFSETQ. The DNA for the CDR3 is TGCGCCAGCAGCTTAAGGGGACAGACAGATACGCAGTATTTT. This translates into CASSLRGQTDTQYF. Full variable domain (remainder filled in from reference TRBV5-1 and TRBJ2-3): KAGVTQTPRYLIKTRGQQVTLSCSPISGHRSVSWYQQTPGQGLQFLFEYFSETQRNKGNFPGRFSGRQFSNSRSEMNVSTLELGDSALYLCASSLRGQTDTQYFGPGTRLTVL.